This T cell receptor (beta chain) appears in the sequencing data of a study of PD-1 blockade in classical Hodgkin lymphoma. All the patients suffered relapse after autologous stem cell transplantation, and brentuximab vedotin exposure differed. The table came from immunoSEQ multiplex PCR; TCRdb's copy has only in-frame clones and leaves some out. The sample contains some 46,000 clones, roughly 75% of which appear only once. Germline CDR1 and CDR2: SGHNT and YENEEA. V lost 2 bases and J lost 7, with 0 bases in between. The CDR3 has 10 residues. V usage is TRBV11-3 and J usage is TRBJ2-1, with D unclear. This TCR was sampled from a human donor with classical Hodgkin lymphoma. The sequencing here drew on peripheral blood mononuclear cells (PBMCs), taken before the second cycle of nivolumab. The CDR3 spells CASSLNEQFF. The CDR3 nucleotides read TGTGCCAGCAGCTTAAATGAGCAGTTCTTC.